A single sample is the source of the 14 T cell receptor beta chains below, sequenced in a study of vaccination and CD4 T cells after COVID-19. Sequencing of DNA taken from cultured CD4+ T cells relied on the Oncomine TCR Beta short-read assay. TCRdb used MiXCR to reprocess the PCR reads, holding one entry per CDR3 protein. The sample shows about 20,000 distinct CDR3 sequences, roughly 50% of them seen only once. Antigen specificity for these receptors is unknown. The treatment denotes: approximately 10-day PBMC culture with coronavirus spike peptide pools or control peptides (ViraFEST assay). The source material was CD4+ T cells from blood, cultured in vitro, sampled after SARS-CoV-2 vaccination. The origin of the receptors is a human donor who had recovered from COVID-19.

This clonotype was seen more than once but under ten times. The chain joins TRBV7-9 to TRBJ1-5; D not resolved. The V and J ends lost 2 bases and 6 bases respectively, with 8 bases between them. The length of the CDR3 is 13 residues. The germline gives CDR1 SEHNR, CDR2 FQNEAQ (reference sequence). CDR3 sequence: CASSLNSAQPQHF. DNA of the CDR3: TGTGCCAGCAGCTTAAACAGTGCTCAGCCCCAGCATTTT.

J is TRBJ1-4 and V is TRBV20-1; D gene uncertain. The V end lost 3 bases, the J end lost 7 bases, and 9 bases lay between the germline ends. Germline CDR1 is DFQATT and CDR2 is SNEGSKA (reference sequence). This CDR3 is 12 amino acids long. The CDR3 nucleotides read TGCAGTGCTAGGAACATAGGTGAAAAACTGTTTTTT. Amino acids: CSARNIGEKLFF.

The rearrangement uses TRBV20-1 and TRBJ1-1; 7 nucleotides match TRBD1. The V segment lost 0 bases and the J segment 0 bases; nucleotides outside the gene matches: 4. The CDR3 runs 15 residues. CDR1 and CDR2 from the germline V gene are DFQATT and SNEGSKA (reference sequence). The CDR3 DNA reads as TGCAGTGCTAGAGATCGGACAGGACTGAACACTGAAGCTTTCTTT. Encoded protein: CSARDRTGLNTEAFF.

The V gene is TRBV12-3 or TRBV12-4, the J gene TRBJ2-7, with D possibly being TRBD1 or TRBD2 (5 bases each). CDR3 length equals 14 residues. V lost 6 bases and J 7 bases, leaving 19 bases between the germline ends. CDR3 in amino acids: CASSRGSGFEEQYF. The CDR3 DNA sequence: TGTGCCAGCAGCCGGGGCAGCGGATTTGAGGAGCAGTACTTC.

This chain joins TRBV5-4 and TRBJ2-1; the match to TRBD2 covers 12 bases. CDR1 SGHNT and CDR2 YYREEE come from the germline V gene (reference sequence). CDR3 size: 15 residues. The junction had 7 bases not matched to a gene; V was cut back by 3 bases and J by 9 bases. The CDR3 nucleotides are TGTGCCAGCAGCTCAGGACTAGCGGGAATGGTTGAGCAGTTCTTC. This sequence encodes CASSSGLAGMVEQFF. The full variable domain, its missing parts supplied by reference TRBV5-4 and TRBJ2-1, is ETGVTQSPTHLIKTRGQQVTLRCSSQSGHNTVSWYQQALGQGPQFIFQYYREEENGRGNFPPRFSGLQFPNYSSELNVNALELDDSALYLCASSSGLAGMVEQFFGPGTRLTVL.

This clonotype was counted between two and nine times. V gene TRBV7-2 combines with J gene TRBJ1-5, with 7 nucleotides matching TRBD1. Per the germline V gene, CDR1 is SGHTA and CDR2 is FQGNSA. V gave up 5 bases and J gave up 1 base; unmatched junction bases: 5. The CDR3 totals 15 residues. The CDR3 is CASSLTTGSNQPQHF. DNA for the CDR3: TGTGCCAGCAGCCTAACGACAGGGAGCAATCAGCCCCAGCATTTT.

This clonotype was counted only a few times. V is TRBV20-1 and J is TRBJ1-5, with a tentative D call TRBD1 (5 bases). Trimming shortened V by 3 bases and J by 3 bases, and 12 bases separated the two germline ends. Germline CDR1 and CDR2: DFQATT and SNEGSKA (reference sequence). This CDR3 contains 14 residues. CDR3 sequence: CSARGGGNNQPQHF. For the CDR3, the DNA is TGCAGTGCTAGGGGTGGGGGGAACAATCAGCCCCAGCATTTT.

Only a few counts were recorded for this clonotype. This chain uses TRBV6-2 or TRBV6-3 with TRBJ1-6; the D is unclear. Germline CDR1 is MNHEY and CDR2 is SVGEGT. This CDR3 has 14 amino acids. Trimming shortened V by 2 bases and J by 10 bases, and 12 bases separated the two germline ends. CDR3 amino acids: CASSYAKGRSPLHF. The CDR3 bases are TGTGCCAGCAGTTACGCTAAGGGCCGCTCACCCCTCCACTTT.

This clonotype occurred a few times. CDR3 loop: CASSYQRGFVSPLHF. For the CDR3, the DNA is TGTGCCAGCAGTTACCAGAGGGGGTTTGTCTCACCCCTCCACTTT. This chain uses TRBV6-5 with TRBJ1-6, with D tentatively TRBD1 (6 bases). The germline V gene has CDR1 MNHEY and CDR2 SVGAGI. The CDR3 is 15 residues long. V lost 2 bases and J 10 bases, leaving 15 bases between the germline ends.

This clonotype was counted a single time. The chain joins TRBV24-1 to TRBJ2-6; 9 bases are shared with TRBD1. Trimming removed 4 bases from V and 0 bases from J; junction bases left unmatched: 6. The CDR3 consists of 18 residues. Germline-derived CDR1 and CDR2 are KGHDR and SFDVKD. CDR3 loop: CATSEPPGQGSGANVLTF. The CDR3 region has the DNA TGTGCCACCAGTGAGCCACCGGGACAGGGCTCTGGGGCCAACGTCCTGACTTTC.

V is TRBV6-1 and J is TRBJ1-1; no definite D call. Trimming took 5 bases from V and 1 from J, leaving 5 bases between them. CDR1 and CDR2 from the germline V gene are MNHNS and SASEGT. The CDR3 has 12 amino acids. The CDR3 sequence: CASSTQNTEAFF. The CDR3 DNA sequence: TGTGCCAGCAGTACACAGAACACTGAAGCTTTCTTT.

This sequence joins TRBV11-3 and TRBJ2-7; the match to TRBD2 covers 7 bases. Germline V gene data show CDR1 as SGHNT and CDR2 as YENEEA. The CDR3 extends over 16 amino acids. V gave up 7 bases and J gave up 5 bases; unmatched junction bases: 17. The chain's CDR3 is CASTHRGGPRWHEQYF. CDR3 DNA sequence: TGTGCCAGCACCCACCGGGGAGGGCCGAGGTGGCACGAGCAGTACTTC. Complete variable domain (other parts from reference TRBV11-3 and TRBJ2-7): EAGVVQSPRYKIIEKKQPVAFWCNPISGHNTLYWYLQNLGQGPELLIRYENEEAVDDSQLPKDRFSAERLKGVDSTLKIQPAELGDSAVYLCASTHRGGPRWHEQYFGPGTRLTVT.

The chain links TRBV11-3 to TRBJ2-3, with D hard to call. V gave up 8 bases and J gave up 2 bases, with 11 bases separating them. CDR1 is SGHNT, CDR2 YENEEA, per germline. CDR3 size: 13 residues. CDR3 sequence reads: CASGSIDTDTQYF. As DNA, the CDR3 is TGTGCCAGCGGCTCGATCGACACAGATACGCAGTATTTT.

Written as DNA, the CDR3 is TGTGCCAGCAGCTGGACCCAACCCTCCTATAATTCACCCCTCCACTTT. It specifies CASSWTQPSYNSPLHF. The rearrangement links TRBV5-6 to TRBJ1-6; D gene ambiguous. V lost 3 bases, J lost 0 bases, and 10 bases lay in between. CDR1 and CDR2 from the germline V gene are SGHDT and YYEEEE. The CDR3 spans 16 residues.